One sample yielded the 22 T cell receptor beta chains listed below, sequenced in a study of CD8+CD57+ T cells in acquired aplastic anemia. Individuals selected for sequencing had exhibited CD8+CD57+ cell expansion on flow cytometry. CDR3 and TCR beta VDJ profiling relied on a genomic DNA template. Via MiXCR, TCRdb re-called the reads, giving one row per CDR3 protein. The table includes approximately 300,000 distinct CDR3 sequences, approximately 58% detected once. Source material: sorted CD4+, CD8+, or CD8+CD57+ T cells (not recorded which) from PBMCs. The origin of the receptors is a human donor with aplastic anemia.

The chain is built from TRBV19 and TRBJ1-1; D ambiguous. This CDR3 has 13 amino acids. Germline CDR1 is LNHDA and CDR2 is SQIVND (reference sequence). With 2 bases removed from V and 6 bases from J, the gap between germline ends came to 10 bases. The CDR3 loop is CASSITVEPEAFF. In DNA form, the CDR3 reads TGTGCCAGTAGTATAACAGTCGAACCTGAAGCTTTCTTT.

The chain is built from TRBV24-1 and TRBJ2-3; TRBD2 might be the D (7 bases). CDR1 and CDR2 from the germline V gene are KGHDR and SFDVKD. V was pared by 2 bases and J by 2 bases, with 13 bases between. CDR3 length: 16 residues. The CDR3 DNA is TGTGCCACCAGTGATTCGGGGGGCCCTAACACAGATACGCAGTATTTT. Residues: CATSDSGGPNTDTQYF.

The CDR3 sequence is CASSVHRNQPQHF. In nucleotides, the CDR3 is TGTGCCAGCAGCGTTCACAGGAATCAGCCCCAGCATTTT. J is TRBJ1-5 and V is TRBV7-2, with D maybe TRBD1 (5 bases). Germline loops: CDR1 SGHTA, CDR2 FQGNSA. This CDR3 spans 13 amino acids. V lost 5 bases and J 4 bases, leaving 9 bases between the germline ends.

This chain uses TRBV3-1 with TRBJ1-2; no clear D gene. Germline V gene sequence: CDR1 LGHDT, CDR2 YNNKEL (reference sequence). With 4 bases removed from V and 12 bases from J, the gap between germline ends came to 24 bases. The CDR3 length is 15 residues. The CDR3 protein is CASSLGSPGPPRNTF. The DNA of the CDR3 is TGTGCCAGCAGCCTTGGAAGCCCGGGCCCTCCAAGGAACACCTTC.

The rearrangement joins TRBV24-1 to TRBJ1-2; 9 bases agree with TRBD1. The CDR3 is 14 amino acids. V dropped 6 bases and J dropped 2; count of bases not matched to a gene: 3. Germline CDR1 and CDR2: KGHDR and SFDVKD. Here the CDR3 DNA reads TGTGCCACCAGTCTAACAGGGGGCAACTATGGCTACACCTTC. It translates to CATSLTGGNYGYTF.

V usage is TRBV20-1 and J usage is TRBJ2-1; 8 bases fit TRBD1. In germline, CDR1 is DFQATT, CDR2 SNEGSKA (reference sequence). This CDR3 contains 13 residues. The ends lost 4 bases at V and 5 bases at J; junction bases unmatched: 4. The CDR3 reads CSATDRVDNEQFF. The CDR3 DNA follows: TGCAGTGCTACGGACAGGGTTGACAATGAGCAGTTCTTC.

The chain carries TRBV5-8 and TRBJ2-7; no clear D gene. The germline V gene encodes CDR1 SGHTS and CDR2 YDEGEE. The germline V and J ends were trimmed by 1 base and 9 bases, with 11 bases remaining between them. This CDR3 is built from 12 residues. The CDR3 bases are TGTGCCAGCAGCTTGATCAATGTGGGGCAGTACTTC. This sequence encodes CASSLINVGQYF.

This clonotype has at least ten counts. The chain combines TRBV5-4 with TRBJ2-3, with D uncertain. CDR3 length: 17 amino acids. Germline-derived CDR1 and CDR2 are SGHNT and YYREEE (reference sequence). V lost 0 bases to trimming and J lost 3 bases, with 17 bases between them. CDR3 region: CASSLAVGQGDTDTQYF. Here the CDR3 DNA reads TGTGCCAGCAGCTTGGCGGTGGGTCAAGGTGATACAGATACGCAGTATTTT.

V and J are TRBV24-1 and TRBJ2-7; D is perhaps TRBD2 (5 bases). This CDR3 contains 13 residues. The germline V gene has CDR1 KGHDR and CDR2 SFDVKD. Trimming removed 7 bases from V and 3 bases from J, with 12 bases in between. The CDR3 reads CATSSLGLYEQYF. Written as DNA, the CDR3 is TGTGCCACCAGCTCCCTTGGACTCTACGAGCAGTACTTC.

This clonotype was observed at least ten times. The genes are TRBV11-2 and TRBJ2-7, with TRBD1 matching 8 bases. The CDR3 contains 15 residues. J gave up 4 bases and V 4 bases, and 9 bases lay outside the gene matches. CDR1 is SGHAT and CDR2 is FQNNGV in the germline V gene. CDR3 sequence reads: CASSYSGTGPYEQYF. The CDR3, as DNA: TGTGCCAGCAGCTACTCCGGGACAGGTCCTTACGAGCAGTACTTC.

The chain uses TRBV11-2 and TRBJ2-3; 11 bases line up with TRBD2. The CDR3 has 16 residues. J gave up 5 bases and V 3 bases, and 7 bases lay outside the gene matches. Germline V gene sequence: CDR1 SGHAT, CDR2 FQNNGV. CDR3 bases: TGTGCCAGCAGCTTGGGTAGCGGGAGGGGACAAGATACGCAGTATTTT. Protein product: CASSLGSGRGQDTQYF.

This clonotype came up a few times. The V and J genes are TRBV25-1 and TRBJ1-3; weak D call: TRBD1 (6 bases). Trimming left V 9 bases short and J 0 bases short, with 18 bases between. This CDR3 contains 16 residues. Germline assignment: CDR1 MGHDK and CDR2 SYGVNS. The CDR3 DNA reads as TGTGCCAGTAGACAATCAGGGGCGAGCTCTGGAAACACCATATATTTT. Its protein is CASRQSGASSGNTIYF. Variable domain in full (rest from reference TRBV25-1 and TRBJ1-3): EADIYQTPRYLVIGTGKKITLECSQTMGHDKMYWYQQDPGMELHLIHYSYGVNSTEKGDLSSESTVSRIRTEHFPLTLESARPSHTSQYLCASRQSGASSGNTIYFGEGSWLTVV.

The chain is built from TRBV5-1 and TRBJ1-4; a possible D gene is TRBD1 (5 bases). V lost 0 bases, J lost 7 bases, and 19 bases lay in between. Germline V CDR1 and CDR2: SGHRS, YFSETQ. The CDR3 loop spans 17 amino acids. Here the CDR3 reads CASSLGGPDLQSEKLFF. In DNA, the CDR3 is TGCGCCAGCAGCTTGGGGGGACCGGATCTTCAGAGTGAAAAACTGTTTTTT.

This clonotype came up once. The chain combines TRBV9 with TRBJ1-1, with TRBD1 matching over 7 bases. Unmatched junction bases numbered 14, after V lost 4 bases and J lost 5 bases. Looked up from germline, CDR1 is SGDLS and CDR2 is YYNGEE. The CDR3 has 16 amino acids. The CDR3 DNA reads TGTGCCAGCAGCCCCCGCGCGTGGGACAGTAGTACTGAAGCTTTCTTT. This sequence encodes CASSPRAWDSSTEAFF.

This clonotype was picked up many times. The V gene is TRBV12-3 or TRBV12-4, the J gene TRBJ2-6, with no clear D. V lost 10 bases, J lost 0 bases, and 1 base lay in between. The CDR3 contains 11 residues. This CDR3 is CANSGANVLTF. CDR3 in DNA: TGTGCCAACTCTGGGGCCAACGTCCTGACTTTC.

The gene calls are TRBV20-1 and TRBJ2-7; 12 bases line up with TRBD2. The closer fit of TRBJ2-5 to the DNA end suggests the J call may be wrong. This CDR3 is 17 amino acids long. Germline V gene lookup returns CDR1 DFQATT and CDR2 SNEGSKA (reference sequence). The DNA of the CDR3 is TGCAGTGCTAGAGTCCTTAGGACTAGCGGGACAATGGAGACCCAGTACTTC. It codes for CSARVLRTSGTMETQYF.

The chain couples TRBV10-1 to TRBJ2-5, with 9 nucleotides matching TRBD1. The CDR3 totals 14 residues. Germline V gives CDR1 WNHNN, CDR2 SYGVQD (reference sequence). V lost 6 bases to trimming and J lost 5 bases; unmatched junction nucleotides: 7. The CDR3 loop reads CASSLTGQGETQYF. Written as DNA, the CDR3 is TGCGCCAGCAGCCTTACAGGACAGGGGGAGACCCAGTACTTC.

V is TRBV29-1 and J is TRBJ1-2; D gene unclear. V shed 8 bases and J shed 6 bases, with 19 bases lying between them. CDR3 length: 13 amino acids. CDR1 is SQVTM, CDR2 ANQGSEA, per germline. For the CDR3, the DNA is TGCAGCCTCTGGGAAACAGTAGTAAATGGCTACACCTTC. It translates to CSLWETVVNGYTF. Complete variable domain (other parts from reference TRBV29-1 and TRBJ1-2): SAVISQKPSRDICQRGTSLTIQCQVDSQVTMMFWYRQQPGQSLTLIATANQGSEATYESGFVIDKFPISRPNLTFSTLTVSNMSPEDSSIYLCSLWETVVNGYTFGSGTRLTVV.

In its sample, this clonotype was seen many times. The chain employs TRBV5-1 and TRBJ2-1; 12 nucleotides align to TRBD2. CDR3 length: 15 residues. Germline V lookup: CDR1 SGHRS, CDR2 YFSETQ. With V trimmed by 0 bases and J by 10 bases, 5 bases remained unmatched. The CDR3 DNA reads as TGCGCCAGCAGCTTGGGGCTAGCGGGAGGGGACGAGCAGTTCTTC. Protein: CASSLGLAGGDEQFF.

This clonotype was observed many times. The chain is built from TRBV20-1 and TRBJ1-1; D remains ambiguous. The CDR3 consists of 13 residues. The ends were cut back, 5 bases at V and 5 bases at J, with 15 bases in the middle. CDR1 is DFQATT, CDR2 SNEGSKA, per germline (reference sequence). The CDR3 coding sequence is TGCAGTGCTTCGAAGGGTGGGAAGACTGAAGCTTTCTTT. Amino acid sequence: CSASKGGKTEAFF.

To note about this clonotype: At one end, the junction sequence differs from germline, possibly due to a read error. The J gene is TRBJ2-2, the V gene TRBV4-1; 9 positions match TRBD2. The length of the CDR3 is 15 residues. Germline lookup yields CDR1 MGHRA and CDR2 YSYEKL. CDR3 sequence reads: CASSLIGTASGALFF. The DNA of the CDR3 is TGCGCCAGCAGCCTTATAGGTACAGCTAGCGGGGCGCTGTTTTTT.

At least ten counts were recorded for this clonotype. The chain links TRBV7-3 to TRBJ2-6; 9 bases are shared with TRBD1. The CDR3 is 17 amino acids. The V gene's germline CDR1 is SGHTA and CDR2 FQGTGA. The junction had 6 bases not matched to a gene; V was cut back by 5 bases and J by 1 base. Here the CDR3 DNA reads TGTGCCAGCAGCCGATCCGGGACAGGGTCTGGGGCCAACGTCCTGACTTTC. Amino acids: CASSRSGTGSGANVLTF.